This T cell receptor (beta chain) emerged from a study of T cells in Graves' hyperthyroidism and ophthalmopathy. Study-wide background: The authors collected peripheral blood at initial diagnosis, before any treatment. Study observations and caveats: Most thyroid clonotypes expanded above 0.001 appeared in blood too.

Germline CDR1 and CDR2: SNHLY and FYNNEI. The CDR3 sequence is 13 residues long. Trimming shortened V by 7 bases and J by 4 bases, and 11 bases separated the two germline ends. Newly diagnosed patients aged 18 to 65 had hyperthyroidism of under 2 months' duration. Using RNA transcripts as the source, TCR beta CDR3 regions were amplified. Initially, a first-round RT-PCR of the TCR CDR3 employed the HTBI primer set. TCRdb re-analysed the multiplex PCR reads in MiXCR, keeping a single row per CDR3 protein. This sample has around 280,000 distinct CDR3 sequences; roughly 15% occur once, and the top ten carry 7% to 9.5%. Remarks on this clonotype: Its antigen is currently unknown.

Material: blood. The receptor's source is a middle-aged woman with Graves' hyperthyroidism. The chain carries TRBV2 and TRBJ1-3; a possible D gene is TRBD1 (5 bases). CDR3 in amino acids: CASIQGTGNTIYF. The DNA of the CDR3 is TGTGCCAGCATTCAGGGAACAGGAAACACCATATATTTT.